The clone carrying this T cell receptor (beta chain) was picked up many times. As yet, its antigen is unknown. The data were obtained in a study of CD8 T cells in ankylosing spondylitis. TCRdb independently ran MiXCR on the 5' RACE reads; one entry per CDR3 protein. The data show about 31,000 distinct CDR3 sequences, 7.2% seen once. The CDR3 is made up of 14 amino acids. V shed 7 bases and J shed 2 bases, with 13 bases lying between them. Study-level findings and limits: Apparently characteristic of ankylosing spondylitis blood was a TCR beta motif (about eight highly homologous variants).

The source of this sequence is a male donor with ankylosing spondylitis or in good health (not recorded which). The sequenced sample was blood, either unsorted or a sorted T cell fraction (not recorded which). The V gene is TRBV12-3 or TRBV12-4, the J gene TRBJ2-3; the D gene is possibly TRBD1 (6 bases). The DNA for the CDR3 is TGTGCCAGCACCCAGGGGTTGATCACAGATACGCAGTATTTT. This translates into CASTQGLITDTQYF.